Here is one TCR beta chain with its context. The antigen is unknown. The Oncomine TCR Beta short-read assay was applied to DNA of cultured CD4+ T cells. TCRdb reprocessed the PCR reads with MiXCR, giving one entry per CDR3 protein. Here the sample spans about 1,700 distinct CDR3 sequences, about 74% being singletons. Treatment meaning: roughly 11-day PBMC culture with coronavirus spike peptide pools or control peptides (ViraFEST assay). PCR-confirmed positives ranged from March to December 2020, preceding US Alpha, Beta and Delta variants. Cell culture was performed with 1.5 million to 2 million PBMCs per well in the presence of about 10 IU/ml IL-2 and 10 ug/ml peptide pools. This entry belongs to a study of vaccination and CD4 T cells after COVID-19. In the study overall: Diagnosis preceded the drawing of post-COVID samples by a median approximately 100 days (range 35 to 161). Study results and caveats: The rise in median SARS-CoV-2-reactive clonotypes, from roughly 22 to 38, was not significant.

The sequences come from CD4+ T cells from blood, cultured in vitro, collected after SARS-CoV-2 vaccination. The TCR sequence derives from a human donor who had recovered from COVID-19.

DNA for the CDR3: TGTGCCAGCAGCCCCAATGGCGGGGGCGGCAATGAGCAGTTCTTC. Translated: CASSPNGGGGNEQFF. The V call is TRBV7-2, the J call TRBJ2-1; a possible D gene is TRBD2 (7 bases). Trimming pared 5 bases from V and 6 bases from J, leaving 17 bases between. This CDR3 has 15 amino acids. The germline V gene has CDR1 SGHTA and CDR2 FQGNSA.